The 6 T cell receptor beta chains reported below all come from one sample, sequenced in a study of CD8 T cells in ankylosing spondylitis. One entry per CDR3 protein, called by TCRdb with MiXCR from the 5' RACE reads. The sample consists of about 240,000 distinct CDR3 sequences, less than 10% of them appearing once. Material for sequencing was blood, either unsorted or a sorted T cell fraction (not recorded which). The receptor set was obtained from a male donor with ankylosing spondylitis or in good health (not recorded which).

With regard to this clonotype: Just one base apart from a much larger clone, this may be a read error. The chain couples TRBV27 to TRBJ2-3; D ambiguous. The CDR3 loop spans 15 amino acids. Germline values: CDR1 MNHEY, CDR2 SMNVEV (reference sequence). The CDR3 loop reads CASGLMGRTRNTQYF. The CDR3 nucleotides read TGTGCCAGCGGTTTAATGGGCAGGACGAGAAATACGCAGTATTTT.

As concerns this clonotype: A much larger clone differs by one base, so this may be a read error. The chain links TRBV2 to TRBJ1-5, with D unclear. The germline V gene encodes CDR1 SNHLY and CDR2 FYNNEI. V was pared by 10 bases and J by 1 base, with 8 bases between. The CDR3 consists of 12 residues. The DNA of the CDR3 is TGTGCCACCGGGGAAAGCAATCAGCCCCAGCATTTT. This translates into CATGESNQPQHF.

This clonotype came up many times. CDR3 sequence (DNA): TGTGCCACCAGCCCCTCGGCGGGTGAAGCTTACGAGCAGTACTTC. It encodes CATSPSAGEAYEQYF. This rearrangement joins TRBV24-1 to TRBJ2-7; D possibly corresponds to TRBD2 (5 bases). CDR3 size: 15 residues. Germline V CDR1 and CDR2: KGHDR, SFDVKD. V lost 7 bases to trimming and J lost 4 bases, with 19 bases between them.

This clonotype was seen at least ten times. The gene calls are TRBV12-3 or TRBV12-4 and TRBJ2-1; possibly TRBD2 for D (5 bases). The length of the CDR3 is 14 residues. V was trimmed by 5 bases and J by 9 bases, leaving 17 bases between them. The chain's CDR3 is CASSRTAKEGEQFF. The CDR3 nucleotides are TGTGCCAGCAGTCGCACAGCCAAAGAGGGTGAGCAGTTCTTC.

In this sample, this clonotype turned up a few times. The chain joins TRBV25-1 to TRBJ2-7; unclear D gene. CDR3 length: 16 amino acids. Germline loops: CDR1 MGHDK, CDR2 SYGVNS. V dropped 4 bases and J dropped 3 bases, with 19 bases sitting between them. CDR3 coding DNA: TGTGCCAGCAGTGGTCTTGCAACGGGCCTAGACTACGAGCAGTACTTC. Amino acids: CASSGLATGLDYEQYF.

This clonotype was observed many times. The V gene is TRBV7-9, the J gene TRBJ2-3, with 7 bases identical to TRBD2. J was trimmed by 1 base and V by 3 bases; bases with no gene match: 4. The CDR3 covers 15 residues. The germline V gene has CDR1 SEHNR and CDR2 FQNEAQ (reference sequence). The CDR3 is CASSFLRGGTDTQYF. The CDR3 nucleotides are TGTGCCAGCAGCTTCCTCCGGGGGGGCACAGATACGCAGTATTTT.